This entry is about one T cell receptor (beta chain). Its antigen is still unknown. The CDR3 runs to 14 residues. CDR1 is SGHNT and CDR2 is YYREEE in the germline V gene (reference sequence). The ends lost 4 bases at V and 7 bases at J; junction bases unmatched: 7. Of the isolated RNA, all was reverse transcribed, and so the sequenced material was expressed TCRB transcripts. Sequenced by immunoSEQ multiplex PCR; TCRdb stores in-frame clones only, minus some. This sample has around 280,000 clones, with 15% found just once. These data come from a study of beta chain features in type 1 diabetes. Study outcomes and limitations: VDJ junctions from type 1 diabetes patients carried fewer insertions and larger deletions. Within each of all four CD4+ subsets, Type 1 diabetes patients had TCRB CDR3s that were moderately but significantly shorter. Sequencing from cDNA could over-represent high-TCR-expressing cells.

The source is a man aged 18 to 29 with type 1 diabetes. The V and J genes are TRBV5-4 and TRBJ1-1, with 10 bases matching TRBD1. What was sequenced was naive CD4+ T cells from blood. The CDR3 loop is CASSLGQGGYEAFF. In nucleotides, the CDR3 is TGTGCCAGCAGCCTTGGACAGGGGGGCTATGAAGCTTTCTTT.